The 29 T cell receptor beta chains in this list originate from one sample, sequenced in a study of blood T cells in healthy people across ages. PCR was performed a second time for about 7 to 12 cycles using a sample-barcoded 5' primer and a J-beta primer mix. Via MiXCR, TCRdb re-called the 5' RACE reads, giving one row per CDR3 protein. The data contain about 680,000 distinct CDR3 sequences, 45% to 50% of them singletons. The specimen was blood. The receptors come from a woman aged 55-69 years in good health.

In DNA form, the CDR3 reads TGTGCCTGGGGACCGGGGAATGCAGGATACGAGCAGTACTTC. This codes for CAWGPGNAGYEQYF. The V and J genes are TRBV30 and TRBJ2-7, with D possibly being TRBD2 (5 bases). V was trimmed by 5 bases and J by 4 bases, leaving 18 bases between them. Germline V gene sequence: CDR1 GTSNPN, CDR2 SVGIG (reference sequence). This CDR3 spans 14 amino acids.

This chain uses TRBV20-1 with TRBJ2-5; 7 bases match TRBD1. The V segment lost 5 bases and the J segment 1 base; nucleotides outside the gene matches: 13. The CDR3 is 16 amino acids. Per germline, CDR1 DFQATT and CDR2 SNEGSKA (reference sequence). For the CDR3, the DNA is TGCAGTGCTGGACCAGCCCCCGGGACAGTCCAAGAGACCCAGTACTTC. The encoded protein is CSAGPAPGTVQETQYF.

V is TRBV2 and J is TRBJ2-4; D may be TRBD2 (5 bases). The germline CDR1 and CDR2 sequences are SNHLY and FYNNEI. The CDR3 spans 15 residues. V shed 9 bases and J shed 2 bases, with 17 bases lying between them. CDR3 residues: CASGLTCLSKNIQYF. The CDR3 coding sequence is TGTGCCAGTGGACTGACTTGCTTATCCAAAAACATTCAGTACTTC.

This clonotype has ten or more counts. The chain recombines TRBV9 with TRBJ1-1; the D gene is possibly TRBD1 (5 bases). The CDR3 sequence is 13 residues long. Trimming pared 0 bases from V and 3 bases from J, leaving 6 bases between. Germline CDR1 and CDR2: SGDLS and YYNGEE. CDR3 bases: TGTGCCAGCAGCGTAGGAGGGGACACTGAAGCTTTCTTT. It codes for CASSVGGDTEAFF.

There are a few counts of this clonotype. The genes are TRBV4-2 and TRBJ2-5, with 8 bases fitting TRBD1. After removal of 1 base from V and 8 bases from J, the junction contained 9 bases not matched to a gene. CDR1 is LGHNA and CDR2 is YNFKEQ in the germline V gene. The CDR3 extends over 15 amino acids. The CDR3: CASSQAPDRAGTQYF. CDR3 DNA sequence: TGTGCCAGCAGCCAAGCCCCGGACAGGGCAGGTACCCAGTACTTC.

The rearrangement uses TRBV4-3 and TRBJ2-6; 7 bases align to TRBD2. In germline, CDR1 is LGHNA, CDR2 YSLEER. Trimming at V came to 0 bases and at J to 3 bases, leaving 8 bases not matched to a gene. The CDR3 runs 18 residues. CDR3 protein: CASSQDTAGVVGANVLTF. CDR3 in DNA: TGCGCCAGCAGCCAAGATACCGCGGGAGTGGTTGGGGCCAACGTCCTGACTTTC.

This sequence joins TRBV20-1 and TRBJ2-7; D is unresolved. The V end lost 1 base, the J end lost 3 bases, and 13 bases lay between the germline ends. CDR1 and CDR2 (germline): DFQATT, SNEGSKA (reference sequence). The CDR3 consists of 14 residues. CDR3 sequence: CSARAHSGSYEQYF. CDR3 coding DNA: TGCAGTGCTAGAGCTCACTCGGGCAGCTACGAGCAGTACTTC.

The CDR3 reads CASSPRRQGVEEQYF. The CDR3 DNA reads as TGTGCCAGCTCACCACGGAGGCAGGGCGTCGAGGAGCAGTACTTC. The rearrangement uses TRBV18 and TRBJ2-5; D possibly matches TRBD1 or TRBD2 (5 bases each). Germline V gene sequence: CDR1 KGHSH, CDR2 LQKENI. V was cut by 1 base and J by 11 bases, with 20 bases left in between. The CDR3 consists of 15 residues.

The chain links TRBV9 to TRBJ2-5, with 7 bases aligning to TRBD1. Germline trimming cut 2 bases from V and 11 bases from J; bases unmatched to any gene: 15. The germline CDR1 and CDR2 sequences are SGDLS and YYNGEE. The CDR3 contains 15 residues. In nucleotides, the CDR3 is TGTGCCAGCAGCGTTGGGGACAGCCGGTTCTGCGGGCAGTACTTC. Protein sequence: CASSVGDSRFCGQYF.

On this clonotype: Relative to the germline gene, one junction end is altered; a read error may explain this. V and J are TRBV4-2 and TRBJ2-7; 8 bases align to TRBD2. The J call may be mistaken, given a closer DNA end match to TRBJ2-5. Germline lookup yields CDR1 LGHNA and CDR2 YNFKEQ. The CDR3 length is 14 residues. The chain's CDR3 is CASGQGGLEETQYF. For the CDR3, the DNA is TGTGCCAGCGGCCAAGGGGGACTAGAGGAGACCCAGTACTTC.

This clonotype has a handful of counts. As DNA, the CDR3 is TGTGCCAGCAGTTCCTCAGCTGCAGGATTCGATGAGCAGTTCTTC. Translated, it gives CASSSSAAGFDEQFF. The chain is built from TRBV28 and TRBJ2-1; no clear D. The CDR3 has 15 amino acids. Trimming removed 4 bases from V and 8 bases from J, with 18 bases in between. Germline V CDR1 and CDR2: MDHEN, SYDVKM. Together with reference TRBV28 and TRBJ2-1, the CDR3 gives the full variable domain: DVKVTQSSRYLVKRTGEKVFLECVQDMDHENMFWYRQDPGLGLRLIYFSYDVKMKEKGDIPEGYSVSREKKERFSLILESASTNQTSMYLCASSSSAAGFDEQFFGPGTRLTVL.

The rearrangement uses TRBV2 and TRBJ2-5, with TRBD1 as a possible D gene (6 bases). Germline V gene sequence: CDR1 SNHLY, CDR2 FYNNEI. Trimming removed 4 bases at V and 11 bases at J, with 23 bases between. The CDR3 sequence is 15 residues long. CDR3 in amino acids: CASSASPAGDNEQYF. Here the CDR3 DNA reads TGTGCCAGCAGTGCGAGTCCAGCTGGGGACAATGAGCAGTACTTC.

This clonotype was recorded only once. The genes are TRBV7-2 and TRBJ2-1; D is perhaps TRBD1 or TRBD2 (5 bases each). Germline V gives CDR1 SGHTA, CDR2 FQGNSA. The CDR3 loop spans 15 amino acids. V was shortened by 2 bases and J by 7 bases, with 15 bases between the two germline ends. The CDR3 DNA sequence: TGTGCCAGCAGCTTATATCAGGGATCGGGGAATGAGCAGTTCTTC. Protein sequence: CASSLYQGSGNEQFF.

The CDR3 bases are TGTGCCAGCAGTCGGGAGCAGGGTATTCGGGAAAAACTGTTTTTT. Translated, it gives CASSREQGIREKLFF. The V call is TRBV27, the J call TRBJ1-4; TRBD1 might be the D (5 bases). The CDR3 has 15 residues. The germline V gene has CDR1 MNHEY and CDR2 SMNVEV (reference sequence). V lost 5 bases to trimming and J lost 8 bases, with 18 bases between them. Full variable domain (outside the CDR3, taken from reference TRBV27 and TRBJ1-4): EAQVTQNPRYLITVTGKKLTVTCSQNMNHEYMSWYRQDPGLGLRQIYYSMNVEVTDKGDVPEGYKVSRKEKRNFPLILESPSPNQTSLYFCASSREQGIREKLFFGSGTQLSVL.

On this clonotype itself: A junction boundary mismatches the germline segment, possibly from a read error. This chain links TRBV27 with TRBJ2-3; TRBD2 matches 7 bases. There are 16 residues in the CDR3. Germline loops: CDR1 MNHEY, CDR2 SMNVEV (reference sequence). The CDR3 sequence is CTSSLQAGAGTDTQYF. CDR3 nucleotide sequence: TGTACCAGCAGTTTACAGGCGGGAGCCGGCACAGATACGCAGTATTTT.

The V gene is TRBV7-9, the J gene TRBJ1-1, with D possibly matching TRBD1 (5 bases). V was clipped by 3 bases and J by 5 bases, with 13 bases between them. CDR1 and CDR2 (germline): SEHNR, FQNEAQ (reference sequence). The CDR3 spans 14 residues. The CDR3 spells CASSFTGVGTEAFF. The CDR3 nucleotides read TGTGCCAGCAGCTTTACAGGTGTTGGGACTGAAGCTTTCTTT.

This clonotype showed up just a few times. This chain joins TRBV5-1 and TRBJ2-5, with 10 bases matching TRBD1. This CDR3 region has 15 residues. V trimming: 3 bases; J trimming: 3 bases; junction bases outside the gene matches: 5. Germline V gene sequence: CDR1 SGHRS, CDR2 YFSETQ. The CDR3 DNA follows: TGCGCCAGCAGCTCCTCCGGGACAGGGGAAGAGACCCAGTACTTC. It translates to CASSSSGTGEETQYF.

The V call is TRBV4-3, the J call TRBJ2-3, with 13 bases fitting TRBD2. The CDR3 has 18 amino acids. The V and J ends lost 3 bases and 4 bases, in that order; junction bases with no gene match: 10. Germline values: CDR1 LGHNA, CDR2 YSLEER. The CDR3 nucleotides read TGCGCCAGCAGCCACGGACTAGCGGGAGAGGATTGGTCAGATACGCAGTATTTT. Translation: CASSHGLAGEDWSDTQYF.

This chain joins TRBV4-2 and TRBJ2-5; perhaps TRBD2 as D (5 bases). The CDR3 totals 15 residues. V was cut by 4 bases and J by 5 bases, with 17 bases left in between. Germline CDR1 and CDR2: LGHNA and YNFKEQ. The CDR3 DNA reads as TGTGCCAGCAGCCTGGTCACGGGGTCGGAGGAGACCCAGTACTTC. Protein sequence: CASSLVTGSEETQYF.

This chain uses TRBV18 with TRBJ2-7, with D possibly TRBD1 on 5 matching bases. Matching the DNA end better, TRBJ2-5 makes the J call doubtful. This CDR3 has 12 residues. The germline V gene has CDR1 KGHSH and CDR2 LQKENI. The CDR3 bases are TGTGCCAGCTCAGGACAAGAGACGACCCAGTACTTC. Protein: CASSGQETTQYF.

The V call is TRBV5-1, the J call TRBJ2-5, with D unclear. V lost 2 bases and J lost 11, with 13 bases in between. From germline, CDR1 is SGHRS and CDR2 YFSETQ. The CDR3 runs 12 residues. CDR3 coding DNA: TGCGCCAGCAGCTTAGTGAACAATGAGCAGTACTTC. This codes for CASSLVNNEQYF.

This rearrangement joins TRBV2 to TRBJ2-2; 9 bases fit TRBD1. In germline, CDR1 is SNHLY, CDR2 FYNNEI. V trimming: 5 bases; J trimming: 4 bases; junction bases outside the gene matches: 5. This CDR3 region has 15 residues. CDR3 loop: CASSFRDRATGELFF. CDR3 coding DNA: TGTGCCAGCAGTTTCCGGGACAGGGCCACCGGGGAGCTGTTTTTT.

This clonotype was detected only a few times. The chain couples TRBV7-2 to TRBJ1-2; no definite D call. The CDR3 sequence is 13 residues long. Germline V gene data show CDR1 as SGHTA and CDR2 as FQGNSA. Trimming cost V 5 bases and J 1 base, with 8 bases left between them. CDR3: CASSADFNYGYTF. In DNA form, the CDR3 reads TGTGCCAGCAGCGCCGACTTTAACTATGGCTACACCTTC.

V gene TRBV14 combines with J gene TRBJ2-5; 12 nucleotides agree with TRBD2. This CDR3 region has 16 residues. V was pared by 4 bases and J by 5 bases, with 8 bases of the junction left unmatched. Germline V gene data show CDR1 as SGHDN and CDR2 as FVKESK. In nucleotides, the CDR3 is TGTGCCAGCAGCCCGGAGACTAGCGGGAGTGGCGAGACCCAGTACTTC. This translates into CASSPETSGSGETQYF.

This chain links TRBV9 with TRBJ2-1; TRBD2 might be the D (6 bases). Germline-derived CDR1 and CDR2 are SGDLS and YYNGEE. V lost 0 bases and J 4 bases, leaving 11 bases between the germline ends. CDR3 length: 15 residues. Here the CDR3 reads CASSVATGDYNEQFF. The CDR3 DNA is TGTGCCAGCAGCGTAGCTACGGGAGATTACAATGAGCAGTTCTTC.

The chain links TRBV12-3 or TRBV12-4 to TRBJ2-1; D is unclear. The CDR3 totals 11 residues. V lost 0 bases, J lost 10 bases, and 4 bases lay in between. The CDR3: CASSLASEQFF. For the CDR3, the DNA is TGTGCCAGCAGTTTAGCATCAGAGCAGTTCTTC.

This clonotype has more than one count but fewer than ten. The chain combines TRBV28 with TRBJ2-7; the match to TRBD2 covers 7 bases. Trimming at V came to 8 bases and at J to 0 bases, leaving 7 bases not matched to a gene. The germline V gene encodes CDR1 MDHEN and CDR2 SYDVKM. The CDR3 is made up of 14 amino acids. CDR3 in DNA: TGTGCCAGCTGTCCTGGCGGGAGCTCCTACGAGCAGTACTTC. This sequence encodes CASCPGGSSYEQYF.

This clonotype was seen only a few times. V and J are TRBV7-2 and TRBJ1-2; no reliable D call. The V gene's germline CDR1 is SGHTA and CDR2 FQGNSA. The length of the CDR3 is 16 residues. Trimming took 5 bases from V and 0 from J, leaving 16 bases between them. Here the CDR3 reads CASSRRRSQANYGYTF. As DNA, the CDR3 is TGTGCCAGCAGCCGGAGACGGAGCCAAGCTAACTATGGCTACACCTTC.

The table lists this clonotype with a few counts. The rearrangement uses TRBV7-2 and TRBJ1-2; 9 bases match TRBD1. J gave up 4 bases and V 5 bases, and 5 bases lay outside the gene matches. Germline V lookup: CDR1 SGHTA, CDR2 FQGNSA. The CDR3 length is 14 residues. The CDR3 is CASSQQGARYGYTF. DNA of the CDR3: TGTGCCAGCAGCCAACAGGGGGCTCGCTATGGCTACACCTTC.